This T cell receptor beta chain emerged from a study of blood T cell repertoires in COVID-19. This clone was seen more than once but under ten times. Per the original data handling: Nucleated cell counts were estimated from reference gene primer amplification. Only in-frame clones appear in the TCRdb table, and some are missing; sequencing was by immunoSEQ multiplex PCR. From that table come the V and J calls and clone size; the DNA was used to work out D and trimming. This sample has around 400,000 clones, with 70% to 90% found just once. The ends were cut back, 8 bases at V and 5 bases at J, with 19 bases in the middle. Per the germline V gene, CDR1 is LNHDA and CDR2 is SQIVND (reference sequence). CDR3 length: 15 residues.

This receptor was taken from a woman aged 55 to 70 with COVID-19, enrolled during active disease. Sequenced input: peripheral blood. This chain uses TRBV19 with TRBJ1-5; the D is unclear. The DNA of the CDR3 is TGTGCCAGTTCCCCCACTTACGGGGTTGATCAGCCCCAGCATTTT. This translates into CASSPTYGVDQPQHF.